The TCR beta chain described here comes from a study of OX40 agonist ivuxolimab in advanced cancers. The CDR3 runs to 14 residues. CDR1 and CDR2 (germline): MNHEY, SMNVEV (reference sequence). V lost 5 bases, J lost 4 bases, and 4 bases stayed unmatched. Measured with immunoSEQ multiplex PCR; TCRdb has only the in-frame clones, and not every one. The sample shows 65,000 to 95,000 clones, 80% to 95% of them seen only once. The TCR originated in an adult with an advanced solid tumor such as melanoma, head and neck, liver or kidney cancer. Material: CD4+ or CD8+ T cells sorted from blood, obtained in a trial of the OX40 agonist ivuxolimab. The rearrangement links TRBV27 to TRBJ2-4, with 8 bases fitting TRBD2. The CDR3 sequence is CASSRAGAKNIQYF. Written as DNA, the CDR3 is TGTGCCAGCAGTCGAGCGGGAGCTAAAAACATTCAGTACTTC.